Described below is a single TCR beta chain sequence and its context. The CDR3 has 17 residues. Germline lookup yields CDR1 SNHLY and CDR2 FYNNEI. The V gene lost 0 bases and the J gene lost 1 base, with 14 bases spanning the gap. The data derive from a study of patients and donors after allogeneic stem cell transplantation. TCRdb ran MiXCR on the RT-PCR reads and lists one entry per CDR3 protein. The sample holds 920,000 or so distinct CDR3 sequences; 18% are singletons and the top ten take around 6%. This receptor was taken from a human donor who was either an allogeneic HSCT recipient or a stem cell or donor lymphocyte infusion donor (not recorded which). It is not recorded whose cells these are; they may come from a transplant donor. The V gene is TRBV2, the J gene TRBJ2-3, with D tentatively TRBD2 (7 bases). The sequencing sample was made of blood, either unsorted or a sorted T cell fraction (not recorded which). The CDR3 spells CASSEAGGLWGTDTQYF. The CDR3 DNA reads as TGTGCCAGCAGTGAAGCGGGGGGGCTATGGGGCACAGATACGCAGTATTTT.